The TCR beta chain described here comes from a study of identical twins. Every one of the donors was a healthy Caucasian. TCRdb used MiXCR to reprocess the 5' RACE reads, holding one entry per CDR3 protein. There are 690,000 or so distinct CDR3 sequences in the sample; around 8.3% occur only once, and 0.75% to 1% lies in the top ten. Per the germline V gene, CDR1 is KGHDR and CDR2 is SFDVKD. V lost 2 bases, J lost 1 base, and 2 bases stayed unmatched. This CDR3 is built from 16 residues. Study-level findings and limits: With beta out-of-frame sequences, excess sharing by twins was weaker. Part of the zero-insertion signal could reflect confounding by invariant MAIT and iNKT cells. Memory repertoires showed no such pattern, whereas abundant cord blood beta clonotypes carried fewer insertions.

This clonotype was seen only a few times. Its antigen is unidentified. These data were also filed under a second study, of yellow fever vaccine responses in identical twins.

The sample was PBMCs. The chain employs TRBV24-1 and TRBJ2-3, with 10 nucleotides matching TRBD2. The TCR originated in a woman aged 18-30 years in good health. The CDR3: CATSDYLAGGTDTQYF. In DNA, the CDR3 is TGTGCCACCAGTGATTACCTAGCGGGGGGCACAGATACGCAGTATTTT.